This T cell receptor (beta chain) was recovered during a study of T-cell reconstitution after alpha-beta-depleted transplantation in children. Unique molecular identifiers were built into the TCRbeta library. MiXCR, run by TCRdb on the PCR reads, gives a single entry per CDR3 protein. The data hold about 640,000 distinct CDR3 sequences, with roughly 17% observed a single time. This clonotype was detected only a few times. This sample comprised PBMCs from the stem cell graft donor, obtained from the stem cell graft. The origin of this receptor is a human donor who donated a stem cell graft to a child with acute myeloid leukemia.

Written as DNA, the CDR3 is TGCAGTGCTAGAGAGGATTCAGATACGCAGTATTTT. Translating it yields CSAREDSDTQYF. The J gene is TRBJ2-3, the V gene TRBV20-1; D remains unclear. Germline assignment: CDR1 DFQATT and CDR2 SNEGSKA (reference sequence). The CDR3 is made up of 12 amino acids. The V end lost 0 bases, the J end lost 4 bases, and 5 bases lay between the germline ends.